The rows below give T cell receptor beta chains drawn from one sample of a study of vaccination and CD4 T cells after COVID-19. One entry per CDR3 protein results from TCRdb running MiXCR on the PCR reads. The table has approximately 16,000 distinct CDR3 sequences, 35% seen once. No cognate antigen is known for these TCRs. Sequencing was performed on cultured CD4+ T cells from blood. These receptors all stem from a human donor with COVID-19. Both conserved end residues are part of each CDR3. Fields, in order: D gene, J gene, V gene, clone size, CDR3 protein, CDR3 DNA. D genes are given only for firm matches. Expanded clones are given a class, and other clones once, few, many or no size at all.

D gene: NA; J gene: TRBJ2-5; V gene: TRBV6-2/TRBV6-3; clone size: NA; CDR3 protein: CASRLTEIRETQYF; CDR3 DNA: TGTGCCAGCAGACTGACGGAGATAAGGGAGACCCAGTACTTC
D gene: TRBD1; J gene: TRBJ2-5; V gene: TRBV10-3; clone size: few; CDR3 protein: CAISESVGTVQETQYF; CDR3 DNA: TGTGCCATCAGTGAGTCAGTAGGGACAGTCCAAGAGACCCAGTACTTC
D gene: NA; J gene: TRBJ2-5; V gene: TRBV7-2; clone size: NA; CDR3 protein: CASSFEGGAGETQYF; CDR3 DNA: TGTGCCAGCAGCTTCGAGGGGGGGGCAGGGGAGACCCAGTACTTC
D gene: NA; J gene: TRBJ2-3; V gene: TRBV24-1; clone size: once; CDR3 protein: CATSDPPGQSTDTQYF; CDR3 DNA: TGTGCCACCAGTGACCCCCCCGGACAGAGCACAGATACGCAGTATTTT
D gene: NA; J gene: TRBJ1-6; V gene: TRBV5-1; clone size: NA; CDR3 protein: CASSLWGVQQGSSPLHF; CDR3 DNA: TGCGCCAGCAGCTTGTGGGGGGTCCAGCAGGGAAGTTCACCCCTCCACTTT
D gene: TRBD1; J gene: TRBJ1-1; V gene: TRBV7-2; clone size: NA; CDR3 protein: CASSFSGTGATEAFF; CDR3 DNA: TGTGCCAGCAGCTTCTCCGGGACAGGGGCCACTGAAGCTTTCTTT
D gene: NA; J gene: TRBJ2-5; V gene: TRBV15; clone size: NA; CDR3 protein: CATTHQRSETQYF; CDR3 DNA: TGTGCCACCACCCACCAGCGTTCTGAGACCCAGTACTTC
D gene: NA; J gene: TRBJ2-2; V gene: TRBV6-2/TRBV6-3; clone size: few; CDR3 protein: CASSYSSPDGELFF; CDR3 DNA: TGTGCCAGCAGTTACTCATCCCCAGACGGGGAGCTGTTTTTT
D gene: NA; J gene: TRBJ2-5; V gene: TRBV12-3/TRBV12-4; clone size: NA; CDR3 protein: CASSFSTVTRQETQYF; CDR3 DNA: TGTGCCAGCAGCTTCTCAACAGTTACCCGACAAGAGACCCAGTACTTC
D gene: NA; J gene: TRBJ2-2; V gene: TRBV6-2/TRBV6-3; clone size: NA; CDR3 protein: CASSYGENISGELFF; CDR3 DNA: TGTGCCAGCAGTTACGGCGAAAATATCAGCGGGGAGCTGTTTTTT
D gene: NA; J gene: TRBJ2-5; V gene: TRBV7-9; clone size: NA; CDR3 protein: CASSLESGSPGETQYF; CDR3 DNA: TGTGCCAGCAGCTTAGAGTCGGGCAGCCCCGGGGAGACCCAGTACTTC
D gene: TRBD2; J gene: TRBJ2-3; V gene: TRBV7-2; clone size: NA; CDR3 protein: CASRERGGLVRNTQYF; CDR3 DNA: TGTGCCAGCAGGGAACGGGGGGGCCTTGTGAGAAATACGCAGTATTTT
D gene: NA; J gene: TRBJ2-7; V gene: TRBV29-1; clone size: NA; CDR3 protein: CSVESSYEQYF; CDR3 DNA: TGCAGCGTTGAAAGCTCCTACGAGCAGTACTTC
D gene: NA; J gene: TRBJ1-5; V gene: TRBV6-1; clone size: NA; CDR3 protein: CASTTGGNQPQHF; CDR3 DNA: TGTGCCAGCACCACGGGAGGCAATCAGCCCCAGCATTTT
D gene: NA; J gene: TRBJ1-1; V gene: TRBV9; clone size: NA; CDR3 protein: CASSASLGRTEAFF; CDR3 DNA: TGTGCCAGCAGCGCGTCTTTGGGGAGGACTGAAGCTTTCTTT
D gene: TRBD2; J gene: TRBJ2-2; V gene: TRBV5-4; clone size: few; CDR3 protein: CASSGRSGGATGELFF; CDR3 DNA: TGTGCCAGCAGCGGAAGAAGCGGGGGGGCGACCGGGGAGCTGTTTTTT
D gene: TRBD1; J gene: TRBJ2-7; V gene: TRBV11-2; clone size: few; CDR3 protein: CASSPGGPGYEQYF; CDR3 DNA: TGTGCCAGCAGCCCAGGGGGTCCGGGCTACGAGCAGTACTTC
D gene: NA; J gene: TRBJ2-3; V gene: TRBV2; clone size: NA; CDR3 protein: CASSDSRGSTDTQYF; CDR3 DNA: TGTGCCAGCAGTGATTCTAGGGGGTCCACAGATACGCAGTATTTT
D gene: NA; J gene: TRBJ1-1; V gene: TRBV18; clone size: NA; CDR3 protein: CASSLSQGRAKSSDTEAFF; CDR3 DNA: TGTGCCAGCTCACTATCACAGGGCCGGGCTAAGAGTTCGGACACTGAAGCTTTCTTT
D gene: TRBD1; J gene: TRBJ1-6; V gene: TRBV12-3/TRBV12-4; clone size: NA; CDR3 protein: CASRQGAWNSPLHF; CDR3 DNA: TGTGCCAGCAGGCAGGGGGCTTGGAATTCACCCCTCCACTTT
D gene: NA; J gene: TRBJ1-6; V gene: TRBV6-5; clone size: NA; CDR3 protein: CASSSLNGSPLHF; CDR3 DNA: TGTGCCAGCAGTTCCCTAAACGGTTCACCCCTCCACTTT
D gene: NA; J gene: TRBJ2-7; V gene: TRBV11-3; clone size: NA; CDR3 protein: CASSLGQILTFYEQYF; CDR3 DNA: TGTGCCAGCAGCTTAGGACAGATCCTTACCTTCTACGAGCAGTACTTC
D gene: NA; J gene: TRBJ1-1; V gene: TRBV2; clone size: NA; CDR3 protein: CASPPARGPLVMNTEAFF; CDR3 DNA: TGTGCCAGCCCCCCCGCCCGGGGGCCCCTAGTCATGAACACTGAAGCTTTCTTT
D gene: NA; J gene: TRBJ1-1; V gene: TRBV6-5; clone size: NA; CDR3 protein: CASSYRVIGNTEAFF; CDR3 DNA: TGTGCCAGCAGTTACAGGGTCATAGGGAACACTGAAGCTTTCTTT
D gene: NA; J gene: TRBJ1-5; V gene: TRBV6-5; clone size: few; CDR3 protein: CASSSQVSNQPQHF; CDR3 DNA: TGTGCCAGCAGTTCACAGGTTAGCAATCAGCCCCAGCATTTT
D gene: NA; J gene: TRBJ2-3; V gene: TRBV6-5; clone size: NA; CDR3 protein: CASSYPGTDTQYF; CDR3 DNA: TGTGCCAGCAGTTACCCCGGGACAGATACGCAGTATTTT
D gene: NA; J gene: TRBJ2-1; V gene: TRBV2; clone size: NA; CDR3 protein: CASSDPGYRNEQFF; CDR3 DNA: TGTGCCAGCAGTGATCCAGGGTATAGGAATGAGCAGTTCTTC
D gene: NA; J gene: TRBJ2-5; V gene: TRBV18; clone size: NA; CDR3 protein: CASSSDLGGETQYF; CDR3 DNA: TGTGCCAGCTCATCAGACCTGGGCGGGGAGACCCAGTACTTC
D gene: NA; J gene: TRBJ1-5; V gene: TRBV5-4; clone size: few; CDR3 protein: CASSLDPLQPQHF; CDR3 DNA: TGTGCCAGCAGCTTGGACCCGTTGCAGCCCCAGCATTTT
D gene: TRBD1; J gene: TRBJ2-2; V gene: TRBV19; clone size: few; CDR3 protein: CASRQGTNTGELFF; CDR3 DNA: TGTGCCAGCCGACAGGGAACGAACACCGGGGAGCTGTTTTTT
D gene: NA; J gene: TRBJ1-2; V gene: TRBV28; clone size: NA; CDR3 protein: CASSLLRTYYGYTF; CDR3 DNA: TGTGCCAGCAGCCTGCTAAGGACTTACTATGGCTACACCTTC
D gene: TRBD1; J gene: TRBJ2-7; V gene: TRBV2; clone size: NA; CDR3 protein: CASSAQGASYEQYF; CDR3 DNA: TGTGCCAGCAGCGCCCAGGGGGCCTCCTACGAGCAGTACTTC
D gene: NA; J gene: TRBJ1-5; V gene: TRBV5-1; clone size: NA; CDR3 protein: CASSLEGHNQPQHF; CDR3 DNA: TGCGCCAGCAGCTTGGAGGGGCACAATCAGCCCCAGCATTTT
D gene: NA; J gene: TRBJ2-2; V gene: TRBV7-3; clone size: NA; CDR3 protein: CASSSRGGRNGELFF; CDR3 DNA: TGTGCCAGCAGCTCCAGGGGGGGCCGGAACGGGGAGCTGTTTTTT
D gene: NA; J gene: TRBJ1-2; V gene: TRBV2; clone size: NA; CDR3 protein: CASRMGTRTYGYTF; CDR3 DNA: TGTGCCAGCAGAATGGGGACCCGGACCTATGGCTACACCTTC
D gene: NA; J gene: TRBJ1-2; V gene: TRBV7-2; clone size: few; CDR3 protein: CASSLGLGRVYYGYTF; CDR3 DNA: TGTGCCAGCAGCTTAGGATTGGGGAGAGTCTACTATGGCTACACCTTC
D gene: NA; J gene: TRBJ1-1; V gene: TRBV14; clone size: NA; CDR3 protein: CASSQRNTEAFF; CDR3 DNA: TGTGCCAGCAGCCAACGGAACACTGAAGCTTTCTTT
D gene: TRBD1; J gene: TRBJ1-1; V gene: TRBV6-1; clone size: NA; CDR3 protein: CASSTNRGSNTEAFF; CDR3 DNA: TGTGCCAGCAGCACCAACAGGGGGTCGAACACTGAAGCTTTCTTT
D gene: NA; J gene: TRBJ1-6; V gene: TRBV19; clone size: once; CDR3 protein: CASSAQEQKNSPLHF; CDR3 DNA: TGTGCCAGTAGTGCCCAGGAACAGAAGAATTCACCCCTCCACTTT
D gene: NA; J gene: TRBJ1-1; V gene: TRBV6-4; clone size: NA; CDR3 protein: CASSDGPTGTEAFF; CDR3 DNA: TGTGCCAGCAGCGATGGGCCTACAGGGACTGAAGCTTTCTTT
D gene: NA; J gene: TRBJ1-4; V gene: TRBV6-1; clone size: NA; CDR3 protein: CASSLSGTNEKLFF; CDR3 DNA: TGTGCCAGCAGTCTCTCAGGCACTAATGAAAAACTGTTTTTT